The TCR beta chain under discussion was sequenced for a study of technical replicates of blood from several donors. This clone was counted once. Sequencing was performed with immunoSEQ multiplex PCR; in TCRdb, only in-frame clones are kept and a portion is missing. The sample has under 85,000 clones, approximately 93% seen once. The specimen sequenced was T cells isolated from PBMCs. This TCR was sampled from a human donor in good health.

The CDR3 bases are TGTGCCAGCAGTTCTCGGGGGGAGCAGTACTTC. Its translation is CASSSRGEQYF. The chain combines TRBV5-4 with TRBJ2-7, with a possible D match to TRBD2 (6 bases). Trimming pared 5 bases from V and 7 bases from J, leaving 10 bases between. The CDR3 extends over 11 amino acids. Looked up from germline, CDR1 is SGHNT and CDR2 is YYREEE (reference sequence).